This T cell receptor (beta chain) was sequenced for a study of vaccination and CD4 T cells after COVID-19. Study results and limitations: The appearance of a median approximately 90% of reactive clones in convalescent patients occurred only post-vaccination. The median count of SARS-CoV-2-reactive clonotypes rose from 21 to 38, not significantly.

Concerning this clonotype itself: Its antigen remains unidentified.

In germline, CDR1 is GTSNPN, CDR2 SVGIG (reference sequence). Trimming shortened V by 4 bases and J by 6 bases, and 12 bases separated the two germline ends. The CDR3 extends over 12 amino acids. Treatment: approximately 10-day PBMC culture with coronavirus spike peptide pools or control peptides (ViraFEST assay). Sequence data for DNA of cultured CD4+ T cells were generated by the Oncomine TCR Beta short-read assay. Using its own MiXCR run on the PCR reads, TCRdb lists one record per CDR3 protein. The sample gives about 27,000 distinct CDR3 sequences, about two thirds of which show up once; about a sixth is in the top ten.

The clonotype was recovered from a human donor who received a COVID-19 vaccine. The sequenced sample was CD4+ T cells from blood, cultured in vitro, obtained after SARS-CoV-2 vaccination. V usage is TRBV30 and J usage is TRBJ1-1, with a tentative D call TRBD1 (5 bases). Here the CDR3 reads CAWNGDGAEAFF. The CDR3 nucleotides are TGTGCCTGGAACGGGGACGGGGCTGAAGCTTTCTTT.